This TCR beta chain was captured by sequencing in a study of PD-1 blockade in classical Hodgkin lymphoma. TCRdb keeps only in-frame clones here, not all; method: immunoSEQ multiplex PCR. The sample consists of over 25,000 clones, roughly 80% of them appearing once. Notes on the study in general: Newly diagnosed patients and complete responders had comparable diversity at baseline. Nivolumab initiated under 1 year post-ASCT led to patient exclusion.

Remarks on this clone: Its antigen is as yet unknown. An end of the junction differs from the germline gene, which may be a read error.

The CDR3 spans 18 residues. Germline V gene data show CDR1 as MNHEY and CDR2 as SMNVEV (reference sequence). There was relapse after autologous stem cell transplantation in every patient, and there was variation in brentuximab vedotin exposure. Negative magnetic selection isolated CD4+ T cells from thawed PBMCs. The V call is TRBV27, the J call TRBJ1-4; D gene ambiguous. This receptor was obtained from a human donor with classical Hodgkin lymphoma. The sequencing used CD4+ T cells from blood, collected at baseline. The chain's CDR3 is CASSLIPPSSPTDEKLFF. The CDR3 bases are TGTGCCAGCAGTTTAATCCCTCCTTCAAGCCCAACTGATGAAAAACTGTTTTTT. The full variable domain, its missing parts supplied by reference TRBV27 and TRBJ1-4, is EAQVTQNPRYLITVTGKKLTVTCSQNMNHEYMSWYRQDPGLGLRQIYYSMNVEVTDKGDVPEGYKVSRKEKRNFPLILESPSPNQTSLYFCASSLIPPSSPTDEKLFFGSGTQLSVL.